This T cell receptor beta chain was identified in a study of control samples from healthy donors and cancer patients. TCRdb's copy holds only in-frame clones and misses some; the assay was immunoSEQ multiplex PCR. The repertoire holds approximately 90,000 clones, with about 81% as singletons. CDR3 length: 13 amino acids. Trimming removed 3 bases from V and 0 bases from J, with 5 bases in between. Germline-derived CDR1 and CDR2 are SGHTA and FQGNSA. The chain has TRBV7-2 and TRBJ1-2; D may be TRBD1 (5 bases). Material: PBMCs. This sequence was found in a man between 65 and 80 years old with lung cancer. The CDR3, as DNA: TGTGCCAGCAGCTTCAGGGCTAACTATGGCTACACCTTC. It is translated as CASSFRANYGYTF. Filled out from reference TRBV7-2 and TRBJ1-2, the complete variable domain reads GAGVSQSPSNKVTEKGKDVELRCDPISGHTALYWYRQSLGQGLEFLIYFQGNSAPDKSGLPSDRFSAERTGGSVSTLTIQRTQQEDSAVYLCASSFRANYGYTFGSGTRLTVV.